This paragraph covers one T cell receptor beta chain sequence. The sample belongs to a study of cytomegalovirus exposure and HLA in healthy donors. The primer mix had 60 Vbeta and 13 Jbeta primers. Sequencing was performed with immunoSEQ multiplex PCR; in TCRdb, only in-frame clones are kept and a portion is missing. This sample carries around 200,000 clones, 84% of them seen once, and the ten largest clones take around 2.8%. Material: PBMCs. The TCR originated in a woman aged 45-59 years in good health and CMV-seropositive.

CDR3 coding DNA: TGTGCCAGCAGCCAGCGCGGGGGATCCGGAAACACCATATATTTT. Protein sequence: CASSQRGGSGNTIYF. This chain joins TRBV5-4 and TRBJ1-3; tentatively, D is TRBD1 (5 bases). Germline CDR1 SGHNT, CDR2 YYREEE (reference sequence). CDR3 length equals 15 residues. The germline V and J ends were trimmed by 4 bases and 4 bases, with 15 bases remaining between them.